This T cell receptor (beta chain) was recovered during a study of regulatory T cells in long-lasting Graves disease. For TCR beta, libraries came from iRepertoire HTBI primers and Arm-PCR of CDR3 regions. TCRdb called the multiplex PCR reads again in MiXCR, with one record for every CDR3 protein. Among about 470,000 distinct CDR3 sequences listed, about 15% were seen once. Germline assignment: CDR1 KGHDR and CDR2 SFDVKD. The ends were cut back, 0 bases at V and 4 bases at J, with 12 bases in the middle. CDR3 size: 16 residues. This sample's time point: newly diagnosed GD, antithyroid drugs for less than 3 months. Following extraction of RNA from PBMCs, that RNA was used to make the TCR library. Patients of an endocrinology department in Xi'an, China, were included. These records were also assigned to another study, of T cells in Graves' hyperthyroidism and ophthalmopathy. From that report: Newly diagnosed hyperthyroidism, duration under 2 months, in patients aged 18 to 65.

The chain couples TRBV24-1 to TRBJ2-1; D possibly corresponds to TRBD2 (5 bases). The source was peripheral blood mononuclear cells (PBMCs), collected at new diagnosis, from a patient treated with antithyroid drugs. The receptor was isolated from a woman in her twenties or thirties with Graves disease. The DNA for the CDR3 is TGTGCCACCAGTGATTTGGTTGAGGGCCTTTACAATGAGCAGTTCTTC. It translates to CATSDLVEGLYNEQFF.